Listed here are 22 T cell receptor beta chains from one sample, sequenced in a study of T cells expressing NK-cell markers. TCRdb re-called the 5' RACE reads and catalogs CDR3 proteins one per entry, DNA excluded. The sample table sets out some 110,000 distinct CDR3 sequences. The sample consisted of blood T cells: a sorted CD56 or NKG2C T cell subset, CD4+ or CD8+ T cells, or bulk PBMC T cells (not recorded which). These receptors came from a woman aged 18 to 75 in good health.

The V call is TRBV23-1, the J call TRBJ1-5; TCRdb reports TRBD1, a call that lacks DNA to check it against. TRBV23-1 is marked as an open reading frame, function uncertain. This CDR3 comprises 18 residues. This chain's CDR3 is CASVCRPDRTARGQPQHF.

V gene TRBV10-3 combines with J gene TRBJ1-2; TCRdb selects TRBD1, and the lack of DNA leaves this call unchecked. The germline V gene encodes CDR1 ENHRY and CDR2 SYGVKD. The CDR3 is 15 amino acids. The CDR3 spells CAISESMGTNYGYTF.

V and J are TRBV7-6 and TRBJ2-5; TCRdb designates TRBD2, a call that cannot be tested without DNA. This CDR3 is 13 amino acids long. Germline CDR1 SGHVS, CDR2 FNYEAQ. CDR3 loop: CASSPPAKETQYF. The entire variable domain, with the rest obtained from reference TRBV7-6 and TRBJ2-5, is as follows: GAGVSQSPRYKVTKRGQDVALRCDPISGHVSLYWYRQALGQGPEFLTYFNYEAQQDKSGLPNDRFSAERPEGSISTLTIQRTEQRDSAMYRCASSPPAKETQYFGPGTRLLVL.

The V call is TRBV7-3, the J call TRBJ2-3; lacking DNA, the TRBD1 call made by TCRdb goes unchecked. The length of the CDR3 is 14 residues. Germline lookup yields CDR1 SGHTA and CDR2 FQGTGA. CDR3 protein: CASSSTGLGDTQYF.

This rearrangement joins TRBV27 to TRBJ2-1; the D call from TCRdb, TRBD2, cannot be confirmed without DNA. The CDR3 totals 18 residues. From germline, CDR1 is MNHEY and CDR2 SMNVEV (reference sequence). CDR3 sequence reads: CASSLPPIAGGQHNEQFF.

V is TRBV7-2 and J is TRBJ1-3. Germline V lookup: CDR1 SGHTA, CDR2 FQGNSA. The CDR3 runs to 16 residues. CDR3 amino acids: CASSGVLGLSGNTIYF.

The CDR3 loop reads CASSLMGPWGNTEAFF. The chain has TRBV7-9 and TRBJ1-1. From germline, CDR1 is SEHNR and CDR2 FQNEAQ (reference sequence). The CDR3 sequence is 16 residues long.

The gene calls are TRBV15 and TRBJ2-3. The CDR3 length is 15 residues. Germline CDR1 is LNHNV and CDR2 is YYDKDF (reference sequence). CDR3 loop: CATSRDQEIRDTQYF.

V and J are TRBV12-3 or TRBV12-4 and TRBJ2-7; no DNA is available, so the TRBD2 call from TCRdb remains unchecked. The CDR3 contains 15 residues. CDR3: CASSLVAGGPYEQYF.

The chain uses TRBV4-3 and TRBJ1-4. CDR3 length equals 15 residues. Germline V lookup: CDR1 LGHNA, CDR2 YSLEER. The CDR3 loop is CASSQDAIRNEKLFF.

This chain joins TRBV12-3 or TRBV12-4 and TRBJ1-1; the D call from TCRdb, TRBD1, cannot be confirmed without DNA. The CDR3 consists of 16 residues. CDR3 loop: CASSVVGASPDTEAFF.

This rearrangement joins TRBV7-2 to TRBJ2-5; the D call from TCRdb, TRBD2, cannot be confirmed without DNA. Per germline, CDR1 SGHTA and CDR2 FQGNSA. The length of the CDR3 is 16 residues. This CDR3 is CASSLEGGGPQETQYF.

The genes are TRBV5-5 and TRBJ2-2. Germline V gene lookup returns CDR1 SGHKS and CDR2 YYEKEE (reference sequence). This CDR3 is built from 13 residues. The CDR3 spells CASIKESTGELFF.

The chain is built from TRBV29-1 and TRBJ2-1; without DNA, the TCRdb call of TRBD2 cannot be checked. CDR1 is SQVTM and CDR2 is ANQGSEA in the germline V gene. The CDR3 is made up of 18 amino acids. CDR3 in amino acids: CSGVGTSGRASSYNEQFF.

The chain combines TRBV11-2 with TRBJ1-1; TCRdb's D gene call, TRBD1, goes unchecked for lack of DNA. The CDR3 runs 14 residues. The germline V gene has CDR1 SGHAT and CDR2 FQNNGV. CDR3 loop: CASSWGVGNTEAFF.

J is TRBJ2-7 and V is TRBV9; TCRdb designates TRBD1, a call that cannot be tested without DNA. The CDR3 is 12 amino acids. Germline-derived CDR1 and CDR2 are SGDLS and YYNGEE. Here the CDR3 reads CASSAPGVEQYF.

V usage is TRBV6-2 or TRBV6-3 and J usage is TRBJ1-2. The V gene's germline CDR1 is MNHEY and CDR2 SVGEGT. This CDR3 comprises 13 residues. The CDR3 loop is CASRDDPNYGYTF.

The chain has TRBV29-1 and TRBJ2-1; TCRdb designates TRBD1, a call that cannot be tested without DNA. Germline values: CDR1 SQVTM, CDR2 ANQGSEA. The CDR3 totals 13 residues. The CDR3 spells CSVRDRPYNEQFF.

This CDR3 reads CASSPGQSSYEQYF. The V and J genes are TRBV18 and TRBJ2-7; the D gene TCRdb calls, TRBD1, cannot be checked with no DNA. This CDR3 is built from 14 residues. Germline V CDR1 and CDR2: KGHSH, LQKENI.

CDR3 region: CASSEGGGNYNEQFF. This chain uses TRBV2 with TRBJ2-1; TCRdb reports TRBD1, a call that lacks DNA to check it against. Per germline, CDR1 SNHLY and CDR2 FYNNEI. The CDR3 sequence is 15 residues long.

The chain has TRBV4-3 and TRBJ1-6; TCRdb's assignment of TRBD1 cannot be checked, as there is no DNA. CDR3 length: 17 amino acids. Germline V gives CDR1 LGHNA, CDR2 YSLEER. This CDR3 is CASSQVPPSSYNSPLHF.

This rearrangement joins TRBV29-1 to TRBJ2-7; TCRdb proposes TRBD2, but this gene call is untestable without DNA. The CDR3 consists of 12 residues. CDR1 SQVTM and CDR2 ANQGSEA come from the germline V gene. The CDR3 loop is CSAWLDSGIIYF.